The clone carrying this T cell receptor (beta chain) has just one count. This specimen comes from a study of blood T cell repertoires in COVID-19. CDR3 size: 16 residues. V trimming: 5 bases; J trimming: 0 bases; junction bases outside the gene matches: 5. CDR1 SEHNR and CDR2 FQNEAQ come from the germline V gene (reference sequence). Methods used by the authors: Amplification of reference gene primers was used by the study to estimate nucleated cell counts. This table comes from immunoSEQ multiplex PCR, and its TCRdb copy is limited to in-frame clones, with some not included. V, J and clone size derive from that table, while D and trimming were established from the DNA sequence. The sample lists approximately 280,000 clones; 85% were seen once. Recovery meant two consecutive negative NP/OP PCR tests, professional clearance, or resolved symptoms.

The chain recombines TRBV7-9 with TRBJ2-2; 8 positions agree with TRBD1. The clonotype was recovered from a woman between 50 and 59 years old who had recovered from COVID-19. Material for sequencing was PBMCs or T cells enriched from blood (not recorded which). CDR3 in DNA: TGTGCCAGCAGCACCAAACAGGGGGCGAACACCGGGGAGCTGTTTTTT. It yields the protein CASSTKQGANTGELFF.